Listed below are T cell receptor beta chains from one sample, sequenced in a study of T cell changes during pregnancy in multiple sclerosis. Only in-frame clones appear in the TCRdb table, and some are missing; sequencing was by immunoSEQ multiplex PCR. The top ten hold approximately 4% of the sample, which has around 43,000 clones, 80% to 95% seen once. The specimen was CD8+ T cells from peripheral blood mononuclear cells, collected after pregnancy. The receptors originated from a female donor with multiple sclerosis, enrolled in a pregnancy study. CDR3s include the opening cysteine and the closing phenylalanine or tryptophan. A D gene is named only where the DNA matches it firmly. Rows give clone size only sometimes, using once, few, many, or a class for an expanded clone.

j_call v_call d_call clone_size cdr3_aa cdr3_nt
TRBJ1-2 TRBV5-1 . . CASSGRDLLGDGYTF TGCGCCAGCAGCGGGAGGGACTTACTGGGCGATGGCTACACCTTC
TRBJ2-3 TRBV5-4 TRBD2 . CASSLQAGGPYADTQYF TGTGCCAGCAGCTTGCAAGCGGGAGGGCCCTACGCAGATACGCAGTATTTT
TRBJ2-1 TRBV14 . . CASSQENRDEQFF TGTGCCAGCAGCCAGGAGAACCGGGATGAGCAGTTCTTC
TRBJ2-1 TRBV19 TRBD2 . CASSTLAGWARHEQFF TGTGCCAGTAGTACCCTAGCGGGATGGGCTCGACATGAGCAGTTCTTC
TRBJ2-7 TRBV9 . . CASSVAQGNYEQYF TGTGCCAGCAGCGTAGCTCAGGGTAACTACGAGCAGTACTTC
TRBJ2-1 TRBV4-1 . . CASSLGQMYNEQFF TGCGCCAGCAGCCTTGGACAAATGTACAATGAGCAGTTCTTC
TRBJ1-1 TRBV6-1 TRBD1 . CASSDDWTGMNTEAFF TGTGCCAGCAGTGATGATTGGACAGGGATGAACACTGAAGCTTTCTTT
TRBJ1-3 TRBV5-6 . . CASSYVSGNTIYF TGTGCCAGCAGTTATGTCTCTGGAAACACCATATATTTT
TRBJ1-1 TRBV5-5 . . CASSPYITGTEAFF TGTGCCAGCAGCCCATACATCACGGGAACTGAAGCTTTCTTT
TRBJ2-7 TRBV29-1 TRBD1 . CSVGTGINYEQYF TGCAGCGTCGGGACAGGGATAAACTACGAGCAGTACTTC
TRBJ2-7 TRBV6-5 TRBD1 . CASSRPGTGTYEQYF TGTGCCAGCAGCCGACCGGGGACAGGGACCTACGAGCAGTACTTC
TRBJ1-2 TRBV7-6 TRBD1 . CASSSPPNRGGDGYTF TGTGCCAGCAGCTCTCCCCCAAACAGGGGAGGAGATGGCTACACCTTC
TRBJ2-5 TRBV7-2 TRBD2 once CASRGTSRETQYF TGTGCCAGCCGGGGGACTAGCAGGGAGACCCAGTACTTC
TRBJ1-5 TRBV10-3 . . CASRDLNQPQHF TGTGCCAGCCGGGACTTAAATCAGCCCCAGCATTTT
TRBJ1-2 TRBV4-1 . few CASSGTNRDWGYTF TGCGCCAGCAGCGGAACAAACAGGGATTGGGGCTACACCTTC
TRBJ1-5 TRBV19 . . CASSIGTSKHF TGTGCCAGTAGTATTGGGACAAGTAAGCATTTT
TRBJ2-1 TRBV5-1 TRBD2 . CASSWPNGTSGRSYNEQFF TGCGCCAGCAGCTGGCCGAATGGGACTAGCGGGAGGTCCTACAATGAGCAGTTCTTC
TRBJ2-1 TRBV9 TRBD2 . CASTSAGEPYNEQFF TGTGCCAGCACCTCGGCGGGGGAGCCCTACAATGAGCAGTTCTTC
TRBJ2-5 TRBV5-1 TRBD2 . CASNVPGGGETQYF TGCGCCAGCAACGTCCCGGGAGGAGGAGAGACCCAGTACTTC
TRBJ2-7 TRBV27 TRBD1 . CASSLSTGGKNEQYF TGTGCCAGCAGTCTCTCGACAGGGGGCAAGAACGAGCAGTACTTC
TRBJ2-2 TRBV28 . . CASAALWGHANTGELFF TGTGCCAGCGCAGCCCTCTGGGGACACGCGAACACCGGGGAGCTGTTTTTT
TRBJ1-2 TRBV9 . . CASSVSEREALDGYTF TGTGCCAGCAGCGTAAGTGAGCGAGAGGCTCTCGACGGCTACACCTTC
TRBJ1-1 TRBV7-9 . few CASSSGQTEAFF TGTGCCAGCAGTTCAGGACAGACTGAAGCTTTCTTT
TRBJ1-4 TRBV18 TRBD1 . CASSPATGVATNEKLFF TGTGCCAGCTCACCCGCGACAGGGGTTGCAACTAATGAAAAACTGTTTTTT
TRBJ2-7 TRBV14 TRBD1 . CASSQSDRVPPYEQYF TGTGCCAGCAGCCAGTCGGACAGGGTACCCCCTTACGAGCAGTACTTC
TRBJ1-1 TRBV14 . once CASSQSVEFFPRNTEAFF TGTGCCAGCAGCCAGAGTGTGGAGTTTTTTCCCCGGAACACTGAAGCTTTCTTT
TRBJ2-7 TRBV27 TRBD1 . CASSRQGSAYEQYF TGTGCCAGCAGCCGACAGGGCTCAGCCTACGAGCAGTACTTC